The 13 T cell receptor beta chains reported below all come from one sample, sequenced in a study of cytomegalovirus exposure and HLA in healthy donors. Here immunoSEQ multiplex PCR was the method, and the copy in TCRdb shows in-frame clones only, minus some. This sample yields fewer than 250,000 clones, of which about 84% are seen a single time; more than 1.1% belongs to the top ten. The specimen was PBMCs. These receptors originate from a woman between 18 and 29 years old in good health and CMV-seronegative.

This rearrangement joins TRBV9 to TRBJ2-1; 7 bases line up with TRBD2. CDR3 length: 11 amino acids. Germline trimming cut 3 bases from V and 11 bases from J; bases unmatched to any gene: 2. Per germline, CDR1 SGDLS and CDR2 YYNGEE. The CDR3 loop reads CASSGGTKQFF. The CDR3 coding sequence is TGTGCCAGCAGCGGGGGGACTAAGCAGTTCTTC.

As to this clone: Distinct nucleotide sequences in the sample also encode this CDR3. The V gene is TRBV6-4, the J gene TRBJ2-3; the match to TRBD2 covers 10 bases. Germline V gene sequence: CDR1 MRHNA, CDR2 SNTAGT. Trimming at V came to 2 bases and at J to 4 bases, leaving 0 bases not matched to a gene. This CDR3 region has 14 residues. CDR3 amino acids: CASSDLAGADTQYF. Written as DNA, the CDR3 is TGTGCCAGCAGTGACCTAGCGGGAGCAGATACGCAGTATTTT.

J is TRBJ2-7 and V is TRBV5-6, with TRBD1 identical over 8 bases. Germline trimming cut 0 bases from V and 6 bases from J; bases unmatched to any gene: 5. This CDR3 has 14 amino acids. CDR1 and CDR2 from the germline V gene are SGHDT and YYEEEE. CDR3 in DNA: TGTGCCAGCAGCTTGGGGACAGGGTATGGCGAGCAGTACTTC. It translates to CASSLGTGYGEQYF.

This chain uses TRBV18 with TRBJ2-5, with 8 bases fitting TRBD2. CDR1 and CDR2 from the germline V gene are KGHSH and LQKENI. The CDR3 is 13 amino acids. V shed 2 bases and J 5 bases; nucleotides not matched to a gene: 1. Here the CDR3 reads CASSPKRGETQYF. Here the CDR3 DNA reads TGTGCCAGCTCACCAAAGCGGGGGGAGACCCAGTACTTC.

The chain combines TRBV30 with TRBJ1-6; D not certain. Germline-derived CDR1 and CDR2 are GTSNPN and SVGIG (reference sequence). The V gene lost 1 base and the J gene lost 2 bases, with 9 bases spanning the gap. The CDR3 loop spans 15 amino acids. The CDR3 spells CAWSAPGAYNSPLHF. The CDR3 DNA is TGTGCCTGGAGTGCCCCCGGGGCCTATAATTCACCCCTCCACTTT.

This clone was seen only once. In nucleotides, the CDR3 is TGTGCCAGCAGAGGAAGGACTAGCGGAGGGGATGAGCAGTTCTTC. This codes for CASRGRTSGGDEQFF. The rearrangement links TRBV11-2 to TRBJ2-1, with TRBD2 matching 10 bases. J gave up 8 bases and V 6 bases, and 10 bases lay outside the gene matches. CDR3 length: 15 amino acids. The germline V gene has CDR1 SGHAT and CDR2 FQNNGV.

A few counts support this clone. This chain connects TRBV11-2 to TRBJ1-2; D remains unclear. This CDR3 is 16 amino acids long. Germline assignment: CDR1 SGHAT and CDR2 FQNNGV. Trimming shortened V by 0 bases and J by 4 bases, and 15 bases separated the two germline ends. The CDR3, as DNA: TGTGCCAGCAGCTTAGAGCCTGGTGTCACCAGCTATGGCTACACCTTC. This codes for CASSLEPGVTSYGYTF.

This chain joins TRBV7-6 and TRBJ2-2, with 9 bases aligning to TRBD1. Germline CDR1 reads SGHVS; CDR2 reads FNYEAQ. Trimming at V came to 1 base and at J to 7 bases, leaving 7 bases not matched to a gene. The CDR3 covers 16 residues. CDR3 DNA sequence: TGTGCCAGCAGCTTAGTCCCCCCGGACAGGGGCGGGGAGCTGTTTTTT. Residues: CASSLVPPDRGGELFF.

The CDR3 sequence is CASSTGGAGTGELFF. As DNA, the CDR3 is TGTGCCAGCAGCACCGGGGGGGCGGGCACCGGGGAGCTGTTTTTT. The chain recombines TRBV5-6 with TRBJ2-2; 8 nucleotides line up with TRBD2. J lost 4 bases, V lost 4 bases, and 6 bases had no gene match. The CDR3 is made up of 15 amino acids. Germline V CDR1 and CDR2: SGHDT, YYEEEE.

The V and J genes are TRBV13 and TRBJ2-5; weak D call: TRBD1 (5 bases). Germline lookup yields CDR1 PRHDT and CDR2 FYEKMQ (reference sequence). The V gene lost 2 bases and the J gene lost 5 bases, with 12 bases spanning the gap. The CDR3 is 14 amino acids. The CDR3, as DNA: TGTGCCAGCAGCTTACGGCAGGGATTCGAGACCCAGTACTTC. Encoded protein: CASSLRQGFETQYF.

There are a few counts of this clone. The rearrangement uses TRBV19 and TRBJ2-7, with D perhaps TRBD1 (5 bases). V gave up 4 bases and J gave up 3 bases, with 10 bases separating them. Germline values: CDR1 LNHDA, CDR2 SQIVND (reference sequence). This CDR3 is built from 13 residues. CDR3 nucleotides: TGTGCCAGTAGTACAGGGCAAGGCTACGAGCAGTACTTC. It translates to CASSTGQGYEQYF.

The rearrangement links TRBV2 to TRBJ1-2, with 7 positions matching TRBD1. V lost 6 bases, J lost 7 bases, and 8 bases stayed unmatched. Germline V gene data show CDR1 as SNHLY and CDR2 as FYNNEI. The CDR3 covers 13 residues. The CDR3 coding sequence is TGTGCCAGCAGGGACAGGACAGGTGGTGGCTACACCTTC. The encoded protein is CASRDRTGGGYTF.

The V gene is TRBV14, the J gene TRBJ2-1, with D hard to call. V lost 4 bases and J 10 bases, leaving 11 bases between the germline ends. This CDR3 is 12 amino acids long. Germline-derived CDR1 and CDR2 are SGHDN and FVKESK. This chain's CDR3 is CASSRGWQEQFF. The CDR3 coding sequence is TGTGCCAGCAGCCGAGGATGGCAGGAGCAGTTCTTC.